A selection of T cell receptor beta chains follows, all from one sample in a study of control samples from healthy donors and cancer patients. Profiling relied on immunoSEQ multiplex PCR, and the TCRdb table lists in-frame clones only, not all of them. The table has some 250,000 clones, more than 65% seen once. Sample: PBMCs. All receptors derive from a woman in her fifties or sixties with lung cancer. Each CDR3 is given with its conserved first and last residue. Each record gives: D gene, V gene, J gene, clone size, CDR3 DNA, CDR3 protein. A D gene is named only where the DNA matches it firmly. Not all rows give a size; the values are once, few, many and, for expanded clones, a class.

D gene: .
V gene: TRBV25-1
J gene: TRBJ1-6
clone size: .
CDR3 DNA: TGTGCCAGCAGTGAATTCGGGCGGGATGGTCGGAATTCACCCCTCCACTTT
CDR3 protein: CASSEFGRDGRNSPLHF

D gene: .
V gene: TRBV12-3/TRBV12-4
J gene: TRBJ1-1
clone size: .
CDR3 DNA: TGTGCCAGCAGTTTAACAGGTTACACTGAAGCTTTCTTT
CDR3 protein: CASSLTGYTEAFF

D gene: .
V gene: TRBV28
J gene: TRBJ2-5
clone size: .
CDR3 DNA: TGTGCCAGCATTAGGAACGGGAGAGGCCCAGAGACCCAGTACTTC
CDR3 protein: CASIRNGRGPETQYF

D gene: .
V gene: TRBV6-1
J gene: TRBJ1-2
clone size: .
CDR3 DNA: TGTGCCAGCAGTGAAAGGGGGAGGCTGGATGGCTACACCTTC
CDR3 protein: CASSERGRLDGYTF

D gene: TRBD1
V gene: TRBV19
J gene: TRBJ1-5
clone size: .
CDR3 DNA: TGTGCCAGTAGTACCTCAGGGGGCGAACAGCCCCAGCATTTT
CDR3 protein: CASSTSGGEQPQHF

D gene: .
V gene: TRBV5-6
J gene: TRBJ2-7
clone size: few
CDR3 DNA: TGTGCCAGCAGCTCAGGGTTGCCCCCCTACGAGCAGTACTTC
CDR3 protein: CASSSGLPPYEQYF

D gene: .
V gene: TRBV28
J gene: TRBJ2-7
clone size: .
CDR3 DNA: TGTGCCAGCAGAGGGGCAGGGAGCTCCTACGAGCAGTACTTC
CDR3 protein: CASRGAGSSYEQYF

D gene: .
V gene: TRBV5-4
J gene: TRBJ2-2
clone size: once
CDR3 DNA: TGTGCCAGCAGCTTGGTTAAGATTACGGGGTTCACCGGGGAGCTGTTTTTT
CDR3 protein: CASSLVKITGFTGELFF

D gene: TRBD1
V gene: TRBV19
J gene: TRBJ1-3
clone size: .
CDR3 DNA: TGTGCCAGTAGGAATAAACAGGGGGCTGCTGGAAACACCATATATTTT
CDR3 protein: CASRNKQGAAGNTIYF

D gene: .
V gene: TRBV19
J gene: TRBJ1-5
clone size: .
CDR3 DNA: TGTGCCAGTATCCCACCCCCGGGACACGGCAATCAGCCCCAGCATTTT
CDR3 protein: CASIPPPGHGNQPQHF

D gene: .
V gene: TRBV6-5
J gene: TRBJ1-1
clone size: .
CDR3 DNA: TGTGCCAGCAGTTACTCGGTGAGCCTCCGTACTGAAGCTTTCTTT
CDR3 protein: CASSYSVSLRTEAFF

D gene: .
V gene: TRBV5-8
J gene: TRBJ2-4
clone size: .
CDR3 DNA: TGTGCCAGCAGCTTGTGGGGGCTGGACATTCAGTACTTC
CDR3 protein: CASSLWGLDIQYF

D gene: .
V gene: TRBV5-4
J gene: TRBJ2-5
clone size: once
CDR3 DNA: TGTGCCAGCAGCTTGGGAAGGGCCCTTTGGGAGACCCAGTACTTC
CDR3 protein: CASSLGRALWETQYF

D gene: .
V gene: TRBV5-4
J gene: TRBJ2-1
clone size: .
CDR3 DNA: TGTGCCAGCAGCTTGCCGGGGGCAAACAATGAGCAGTTCTTC
CDR3 protein: CASSLPGANNEQFF

D gene: .
V gene: TRBV7-7
J gene: TRBJ2-2
clone size: .
CDR3 DNA: TGTGCCAGCAGCCCGGGGGCGAGCGGGTACACCGGGGAGCTGTTTTTT
CDR3 protein: CASSPGASGYTGELFF

D gene: .
V gene: TRBV3-1/TRBV3-2
J gene: TRBJ2-7
clone size: .
CDR3 DNA: TGTGCCAGCAGCCAAGAGCAGGCCCTCTCCTACGAGCAGTACTTC
CDR3 protein: CASSQEQALSYEQYF

D gene: .
V gene: TRBV12-3/TRBV12-4
J gene: TRBJ2-5
clone size: .
CDR3 DNA: TGTGCCAGCAGTTATAGGGGATCGGAGACCCAGTACTTC
CDR3 protein: CASSYRGSETQYF

D gene: TRBD1
V gene: TRBV18
J gene: TRBJ2-3
clone size: .
CDR3 DNA: TGTGCCAGCTCATCCCGGGACAGGGGGACAGATACGCAGTATTTT
CDR3 protein: CASSSRDRGTDTQYF

D gene: .
V gene: TRBV25-1
J gene: TRBJ1-2
clone size: .
CDR3 DNA: TGTGCCAGCAGGCTCCGGGGAGGGAGCAGTGGCTACACCTTC
CDR3 protein: CASRLRGGSSGYTF

D gene: .
V gene: TRBV10-3
J gene: TRBJ2-3
clone size: .
CDR3 DNA: TGTGCCATCAGTGATGGGCTAGGGAGCACAGATACGCAGTATTTT
CDR3 protein: CAISDGLGSTDTQYF

D gene: .
V gene: TRBV7-7
J gene: TRBJ2-2
clone size: .
CDR3 DNA: TGTGCTAGCAGCTTAGCGGCAAGCCTGAACACCGGGGAGCTGTTTTTT
CDR3 protein: CASSLAASLNTGELFF

D gene: TRBD2
V gene: TRBV15
J gene: TRBJ2-1
clone size: .
CDR3 DNA: TGTGCCACCAGCAGTACTGGCGGGGGGAACAATGAGCAGTTCTTC
CDR3 protein: CATSSTGGGNNEQFF

D gene: .
V gene: TRBV27
J gene: TRBJ2-5
clone size: .
CDR3 DNA: TGTGCCAGCAAAATGGACAGCCAAGAGACCCAGTACTTC
CDR3 protein: CASKMDSQETQYF

D gene: .
V gene: TRBV30
J gene: TRBJ2-7
clone size: .
CDR3 DNA: TGTGCCTGGAGCAGACAGGTCCCCTACGAGCAGTACTTC
CDR3 protein: CAWSRQVPYEQYF

D gene: TRBD2
V gene: TRBV19
J gene: TRBJ2-2
clone size: .
CDR3 DNA: TGTGCCAGTAGTGTGACTAGCGGGAGTGGCGGGGAGCTGTTTTTT
CDR3 protein: CASSVTSGSGGELFF

D gene: TRBD1
V gene: TRBV2
J gene: TRBJ2-7
clone size: .
CDR3 DNA: TGTGCCAGCAGTGAAGCTAGGACAGGGTCGGGCGAGCAGTACTTC
CDR3 protein: CASSEARTGSGEQYF

D gene: .
V gene: TRBV5-1
J gene: TRBJ1-4
clone size: .
CDR3 DNA: TGCGCCAGCAGCCCGGTCCCCGAGGATGAAAAACTGTTTTTT
CDR3 protein: CASSPVPEDEKLFF

D gene: .
V gene: TRBV28
J gene: TRBJ1-3
clone size: .
CDR3 DNA: TGTGCCAGCATTAAGACCGGGGGTTTCTCTGGAAACACCATATATTTT
CDR3 protein: CASIKTGGFSGNTIYF

D gene: .
V gene: TRBV18
J gene: TRBJ1-4
clone size: .
CDR3 DNA: TGTGCCAGCGGACACGACTCTAAGGAAAAACTGTTTTTT
CDR3 protein: CASGHDSKEKLFF

D gene: TRBD1
V gene: TRBV5-1
J gene: TRBJ1-2
clone size: .
CDR3 DNA: TGCGCCAGCAGCTTGCGGGGACAGGGAAGGGATGGCTACACCTTC
CDR3 protein: CASSLRGQGRDGYTF

D gene: TRBD2
V gene: TRBV5-1
J gene: TRBJ2-5
clone size: .
CDR3 DNA: TGCGCCAGCAGCTTAGCCCCCGCGGGGGGCTTAGAGACCCAGTACTTC
CDR3 protein: CASSLAPAGGLETQYF

D gene: .
V gene: TRBV5-1
J gene: TRBJ2-6
clone size: .
CDR3 DNA: TGCGCCAGCAGCCAGCTCTCTGGGGCCAACGTCCTGACTTTC
CDR3 protein: CASSQLSGANVLTF

D gene: TRBD1
V gene: TRBV15
J gene: TRBJ1-4
clone size: .
CDR3 DNA: TGTGCCACCAGCAGGTCCCTGACAGGGGGCTCGACGCCGGATGAAAAACTGTTTTTT
CDR3 protein: CATSRSLTGGSTPDEKLFF

D gene: .
V gene: TRBV5-1
J gene: TRBJ2-7
clone size: .
CDR3 DNA: TGCGCCAGCAGCTTGGCCCCGGGGACCTCCTACGAGCAGTACTTC
CDR3 protein: CASSLAPGTSYEQYF

D gene: .
V gene: TRBV7-9
J gene: TRBJ1-5
clone size: .
CDR3 DNA: TGTGCCAGCAGCTTAAATAGCGGGATACAGCCCCAGCATTTT
CDR3 protein: CASSLNSGIQPQHF

D gene: .
V gene: TRBV6-5
J gene: TRBJ2-7
clone size: .
CDR3 DNA: TGTGCCAGCAGTTATCTAGGGTCGCAGATCTCCTACGAGCAGTACTTC
CDR3 protein: CASSYLGSQISYEQYF

D gene: TRBD2
V gene: TRBV9
J gene: TRBJ2-1
clone size: .
CDR3 DNA: TGTGCCAGCAGCGTTTCACTAGCGGGAGGACTCTACAATGAGCAGTTCTTC
CDR3 protein: CASSVSLAGGLYNEQFF

D gene: TRBD2
V gene: TRBV18
J gene: TRBJ2-2
clone size: .
CDR3 DNA: TGTGCCAGCTCACAGTCTAGCGGGAGGAACACCGGGGAGCTGTTTTTT
CDR3 protein: CASSQSSGRNTGELFF

D gene: TRBD2
V gene: TRBV11-1
J gene: TRBJ2-1
clone size: .
CDR3 DNA: TGTGCCAGCAGCTTAGTGGCGGGGGTGTACAATGAGCAGTTCTTC
CDR3 protein: CASSLVAGVYNEQFF

D gene: .
V gene: TRBV6-6
J gene: TRBJ2-7
clone size: .
CDR3 DNA: TGTGCCAGCAGTTTCCGGGATCCCCACGAGCAGTACTTC
CDR3 protein: CASSFRDPHEQYF

D gene: .
V gene: TRBV28
J gene: TRBJ1-2
clone size: .
CDR3 DNA: TGTGCCAGCAGTTTATCGTTCTATGGCTACACCTTC
CDR3 protein: CASSLSFYGYTF

D gene: TRBD1
V gene: TRBV28
J gene: TRBJ2-5
clone size: .
CDR3 DNA: TGTGCCAGCTACGAGGACAGGGTTAAGACCCAGTACTTC
CDR3 protein: CASYEDRVKTQYF

D gene: TRBD1
V gene: TRBV5-1
J gene: TRBJ2-7
clone size: .
CDR3 DNA: TGCGCCAGCAGCTGGACAGGGCCGGACGAGCAGTACTTC
CDR3 protein: CASSWTGPDEQYF

D gene: TRBD1
V gene: TRBV11-2
J gene: TRBJ2-1
clone size: .
CDR3 DNA: TGTGCCAGCCTCGCCTCGACAGGGGGCCTAGCGGAGCAGTTCTTC
CDR3 protein: CASLASTGGLAEQFF

D gene: TRBD1
V gene: TRBV28
J gene: TRBJ1-2
clone size: .
CDR3 DNA: TGTGCCAGTTCAGCCGGGCAGGGGGTTGGCTACACCTTC
CDR3 protein: CASSAGQGVGYTF

D gene: .
V gene: TRBV24-1
J gene: TRBJ2-5
clone size: once
CDR3 DNA: TGTGCCACCAGTGAAAGTCGAGGGTCCGGAGAGACCCAGTACTTC
CDR3 protein: CATSESRGSGETQYF

D gene: .
V gene: TRBV6-6
J gene: TRBJ2-5
clone size: .
CDR3 DNA: TGTGCCAGCAATTTCCCCGGGACCGCGCAAGAGACCCAGTACTTC
CDR3 protein: CASNFPGTAQETQYF

D gene: .
V gene: TRBV18
J gene: TRBJ1-3
clone size: .
CDR3 DNA: TGTGCCAGCTCACCACAGGGCAGCTCTGGAAACACCATATATTTT
CDR3 protein: CASSPQGSSGNTIYF

D gene: .
V gene: TRBV6-1
J gene: TRBJ1-2
clone size: .
CDR3 DNA: TGTGCCAGCAGTGAAGAAGGTGGCTACACCTTC
CDR3 protein: CASSEEGGYTF

D gene: .
V gene: TRBV12-3/TRBV12-4
J gene: TRBJ2-6
clone size: .
CDR3 DNA: TGTGCCAGCAGCCCCGAGTGGGCCAACGTCCTGACTTTC
CDR3 protein: CASSPEWANVLTF

D gene: TRBD2
V gene: TRBV5-1
J gene: TRBJ2-3
clone size: .
CDR3 DNA: TGCGCCAGCAGCTTCACTAGCGGGAGGTGGGATACGCAGTATTTT
CDR3 protein: CASSFTSGRWDTQYF

D gene: .
V gene: TRBV5-1
J gene: TRBJ2-1
clone size: .
CDR3 DNA: TGCGCCAGCAGCTGGTCCGGGGACGGAAGGGAGCAGTTCTTC
CDR3 protein: CASSWSGDGREQFF

D gene: .
V gene: TRBV3-1/TRBV3-2
J gene: TRBJ2-4
clone size: .
CDR3 DNA: TGTGCCAGCAGCCAAGACGGAGGGGCGGCCAAAAACATTCAGTACTTC
CDR3 protein: CASSQDGGAAKNIQYF